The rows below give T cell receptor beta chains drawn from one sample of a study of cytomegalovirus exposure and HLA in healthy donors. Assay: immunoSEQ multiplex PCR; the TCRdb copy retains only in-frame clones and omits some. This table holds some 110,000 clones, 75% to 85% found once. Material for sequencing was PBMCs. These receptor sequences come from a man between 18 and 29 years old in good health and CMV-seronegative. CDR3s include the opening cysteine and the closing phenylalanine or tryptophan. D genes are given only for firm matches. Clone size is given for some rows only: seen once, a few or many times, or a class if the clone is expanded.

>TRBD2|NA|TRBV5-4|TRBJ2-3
TGTGCCCTGGCCCGGCTTGGCGTAGCGGGAGTGGCAGATACGCAGTATTTT
CALARLGVAGVADTQYF
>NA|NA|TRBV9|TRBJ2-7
TGTGCCAGCACCTCCTCTAGCGCTGTAGAGCAGTACTTC
CASTSSSAVEQYF
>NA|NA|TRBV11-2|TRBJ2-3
TGTGCCAGCAGCTTAGCCCCAGTGGCAGATACGCAGTATTTT
CASSLAPVADTQYF
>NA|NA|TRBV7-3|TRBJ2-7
TGTGCCAGCAGCCTGACATTCTCCTACGAGCAGTACTTC
CASSLTFSYEQYF
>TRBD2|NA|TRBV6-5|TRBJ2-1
TGTGCCAGCTCTCTAGCGGGAGGTTTCAATGAGCAGTTCTTC
CASSLAGGFNEQFF
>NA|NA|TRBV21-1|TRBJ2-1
TGTGCCATGGGACTAGCGGGAGGGGGGGATGAGCAGTTCTTC
CAMGLAGGGDEQFF
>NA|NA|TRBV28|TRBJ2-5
TGTGCCAGCAGTGGATCGACAGAGAACCAAGAGACCCAGTACTTC
CASSGSTENQETQYF
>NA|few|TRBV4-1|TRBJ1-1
TGCGCCAGCAGCCAATCGACAGTGAACACTGAAGCTTTCTTT
CASSQSTVNTEAFF
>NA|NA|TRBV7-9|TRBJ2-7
TGTGCCAGCAGCTTAGGGGGGGAATCCTACTTC
CASSLGGESYF
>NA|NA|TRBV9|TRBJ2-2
TGTGCCAGCAGCGTAGGGGAGCGTCGGAACACCGGGGAGCTGTTTTTT
CASSVGERRNTGELFF
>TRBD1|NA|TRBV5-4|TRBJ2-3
TGTGCCAGCAGCTTGGTGGGACAGGGAAGCGCAGATACGCAGTATTTT
CASSLVGQGSADTQYF
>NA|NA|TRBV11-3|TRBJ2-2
TGTGCCAGCAGCTTAGGGCAGGTGGCCACCGGGGAGCTGTTTTTT
CASSLGQVATGELFF
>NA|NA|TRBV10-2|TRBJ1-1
TGCGCCAGCAGTGATGCTATCCCGAACACTGAAGCTTTCTTT
CASSDAIPNTEAFF
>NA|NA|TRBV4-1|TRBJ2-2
TGCGCCAGCAGCCACCTGGAGGGCTCCAACACCGGGGAGCTGTTTTTT
CASSHLEGSNTGELFF
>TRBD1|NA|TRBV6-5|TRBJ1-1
TGTGCCAGCAGACAGGGGATGAACACTGAAGCTTTCTTT
CASRQGMNTEAFF
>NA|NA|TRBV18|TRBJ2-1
TGTGCCAGCTCACTTACTCCAACAGGGCAGGGGAGTGAGCAGTTCTTC
CASSLTPTGQGSEQFF
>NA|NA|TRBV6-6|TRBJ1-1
TGTGCCAGCAGAGTAGGCAGGGATGAAGCTTTCTTT
CASRVGRDEAFF
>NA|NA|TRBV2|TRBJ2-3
TGTGCCAGCAGTGATTGGGCCGGAGGACCAGATACGCAGTATTTT
CASSDWAGGPDTQYF
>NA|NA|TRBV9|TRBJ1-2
TGTGCCAGCAGCCCGCCGAATTACAGGGTCTATGGCTACACCTTC
CASSPPNYRVYGYTF